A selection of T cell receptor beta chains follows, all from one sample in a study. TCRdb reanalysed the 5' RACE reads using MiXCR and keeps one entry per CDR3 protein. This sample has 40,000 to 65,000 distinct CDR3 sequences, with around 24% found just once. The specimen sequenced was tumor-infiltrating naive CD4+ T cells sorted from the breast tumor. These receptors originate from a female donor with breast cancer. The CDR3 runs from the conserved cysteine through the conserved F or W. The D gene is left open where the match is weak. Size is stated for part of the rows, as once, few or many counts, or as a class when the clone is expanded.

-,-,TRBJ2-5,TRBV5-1,CASSLGGEETQYF,TGCGCCAGCAGCTTGGGGGGCGAGGAGACCCAGTACTTC
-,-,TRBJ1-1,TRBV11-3,CASSLPGMNTEAFF,TGTGCCAGCAGCTTACCAGGAATGAACACTGAAGCTTTCTTT
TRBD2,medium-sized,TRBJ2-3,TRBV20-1,CSAPLAGLDTQYF,TGCAGTGCCCCACTAGCGGGATTAGATACGCAGTATTTT
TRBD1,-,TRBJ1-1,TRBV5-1,CASSLEGQGTEAFF,TGCGCCAGCAGCTTGGAGGGACAGGGGACTGAAGCTTTCTTT
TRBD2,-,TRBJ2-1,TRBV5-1,CASSLPVYSGLADNEQFF,TGCGCCAGCAGCTTGCCGGTTTACTCGGGACTAGCCGACAATGAGCAGTTCTTC
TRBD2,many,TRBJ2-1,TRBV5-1,CASSFRTSGHLYNEQFF,TGCGCCAGCAGCTTTCGGACTAGCGGGCACCTTTACAATGAGCAGTTCTTC
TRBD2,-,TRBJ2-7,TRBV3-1,CASSQDHGTSGNRSYEQYF,TGTGCCAGCAGCCAAGATCACGGGACTAGCGGGAACCGCTCCTACGAGCAGTACTTC
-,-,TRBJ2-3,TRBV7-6,CASKTGTSYTDTQYF,TGTGCCAGCAAGACCGGGACTTCTTACACAGATACGCAGTATTTT
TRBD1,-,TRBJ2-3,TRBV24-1,CATSGGQSRTDTQYF,TGTGCCACCAGTGGGGGACAGAGCCGCACAGATACGCAGTATTTT
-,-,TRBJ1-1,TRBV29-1,CSADASHGEAFF,TGCAGCGCCGATGCCTCTCATGGGGAAGCTTTCTTT
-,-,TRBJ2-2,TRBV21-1,CASSTWGIGYNTGELFF,TGTGCCAGCAGCACGTGGGGGATCGGTTATAACACCGGGGAGCTGTTTTTT
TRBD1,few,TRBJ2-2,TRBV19,CASSSRPGQTLSRELFF,TGTGCCAGTAGTTCTCGACCGGGACAGACTCTGTCCAGGGAGCTGTTTTTT
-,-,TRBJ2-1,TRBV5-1,CASSFDGVNNEQFF,TGCGCCAGCAGCTTCGACGGGGTCAACAATGAGCAGTTCTTC
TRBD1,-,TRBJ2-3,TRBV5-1,CASSPGQGGGTQYF,TGCGCCAGCAGCCCGGGACAGGGTGGGGGTACGCAGTATTTT
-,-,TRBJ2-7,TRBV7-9,CASSLSGARDEQYF,TGTGCCAGCAGCTTATCGGGCGCTAGGGACGAGCAGTACTTC
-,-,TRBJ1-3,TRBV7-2,CASSLAPFLASGNTIYF,TGTGCCAGCAGCTTAGCCCCCTTTCTGGCCTCTGGAAACACCATATATTTT
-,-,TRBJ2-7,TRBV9,CASSQGREQYF,TGTGCCAGCAGCCAAGGAAGGGAGCAGTACTTC
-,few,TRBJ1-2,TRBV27,CASSFQGERGYTF,TGTGCCAGCAGTTTTCAGGGAGAACGGGGCTACACCTTC
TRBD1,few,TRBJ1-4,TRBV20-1,CSAREDGTGDEKLFF,TGCAGTGCTAGAGAAGACGGGACAGGGGATGAAAAACTGTTTTTT
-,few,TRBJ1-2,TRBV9,CASSPTAVVGYGYTF,TGTGCCAGCAGCCCTACGGCCGTGGTGGGCTATGGCTACACCTTC
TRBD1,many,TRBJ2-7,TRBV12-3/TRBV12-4,CASSGQGPYEQYF,TGTGCCAGCAGTGGACAGGGTCCCTACGAGCAGTACTTC
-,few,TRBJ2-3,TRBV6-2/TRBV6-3,CASRTRTVSYTDTQYF,TGTGCCAGCAGGACTAGGACCGTTTCCTACACAGATACGCAGTATTTT
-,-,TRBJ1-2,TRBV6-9,CANYGYTF,TGTGCTAACTATGGCTACACCTTC
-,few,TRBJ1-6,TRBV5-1,CASAVGRGNSPLHF,TGCGCCAGCGCCGTGGGGAGGGGTAATTCACCCCTCCACTTT
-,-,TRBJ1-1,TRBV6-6,CASSIDVYRTEAFF,TGTGCCAGCAGCATAGACGTCTACAGGACTGAAGCTTTCTTT
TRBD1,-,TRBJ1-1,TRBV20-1,CSARVGTAFEAFF,TGCAGTGCTAGAGTTGGGACAGCTTTTGAAGCTTTCTTT
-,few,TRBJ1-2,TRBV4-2,CASSQEPWGANLLYGYTF,TGTGCCAGCAGCCAAGAACCGTGGGGGGCAAATCTTCTTTATGGCTACACCTTC
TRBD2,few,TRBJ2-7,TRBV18,CASSPVLAGSEQYF,TGTGCCAGCTCACCAGTACTAGCGGGATCCGAGCAGTACTTC
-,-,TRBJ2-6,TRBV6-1,CASGETGTAPGANVLTF,TGTGCCAGCGGTGAAACCGGGACGGCTCCTGGGGCCAACGTCCTGACTTTC
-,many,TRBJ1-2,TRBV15,CATSRDLGGPYGYTF,TGTGCCACCAGCAGAGATTTGGGGGGACCCTATGGCTACACCTTC
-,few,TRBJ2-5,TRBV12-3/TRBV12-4,CASSLGLSTLQETQYF,TGTGCCAGCAGTTTAGGACTCTCCACCCTCCAAGAGACCCAGTACTTC
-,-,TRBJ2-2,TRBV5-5,CASSLLEQSTGELFF,TGTGCCAGCAGCTTGTTGGAGCAGTCGACCGGGGAGCTGTTTTTT
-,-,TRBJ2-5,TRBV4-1,CASSQDGRTQYF,TGCGCCAGCAGCCAAGATGGCCGAACCCAGTACTTC
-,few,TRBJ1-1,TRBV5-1,CASSHGEVGVLAFF,TGCGCCAGCAGCCATGGGGAGGTCGGTGTCCTAGCTTTCTTT
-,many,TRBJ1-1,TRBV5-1,CASSSSNTEAFF,TGCGCCAGCAGCTCATCAAACACTGAAGCTTTCTTT
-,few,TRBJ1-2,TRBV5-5,CASSEGPGSNYGYTF,TGTGCCAGCAGCGAGGGGCCAGGGAGTAACTATGGCTACACCTTC
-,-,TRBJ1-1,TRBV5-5,CASTPSGGDVFF,TGTGCCAGTACTCCGAGTGGAGGGGACGTTTTCTTT
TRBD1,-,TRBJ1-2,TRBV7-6,CASSRRQGTADGYTF,TGTGCCAGCAGCCGCCGACAGGGGACAGCGGATGGCTACACCTTC
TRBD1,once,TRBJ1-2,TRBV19,CASSLTGDYGYTF,TGTGCCAGTAGCTTGACAGGGGACTATGGCTACACCTTC
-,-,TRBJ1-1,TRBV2,CASLGANTEAFF,TGTGCCAGCTTGGGCGCGAACACTGAAGCTTTCTTT
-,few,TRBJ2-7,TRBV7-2,CASSLAWADEQYF,TGTGCCAGCAGCTTAGCGTGGGCGGATGAGCAGTACTTC
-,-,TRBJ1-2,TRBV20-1,CSAEPLYVAGYNYGYTF,TGCAGTGCTGAACCGCTCTATGTTGCAGGGTACAACTATGGCTACACCTTC